The 10 T cell receptor beta chains reported below all come from one sample, sequenced in a study of CD8 T cell repertoires and HIV-1 epitope variants (dated by TCRdb to the early 2020s). Library generation was performed with the immunoSEQ multiplex PCR assay. In TCRdb, the immuneACCESS table is reduced to in-frame sequences with V and J assigned. These tables do not hold every clone; where another copy was compared, an unresolved V gene accounts for under half, and the others remain unexplained. For this sample there are about 6,600 clones; 65% to 70% appear just once. The ten largest clones add up to around two fifths of the sample. The antigens of these receptors remain unknown. Sequences were obtained from cultured CD8+ T cells derived from PBMCs. These receptors originate from a male donor with HIV.

The rearrangement links TRBV7-9 to TRBJ1-3; 7 bases line up with TRBD1. Germline assignment: CDR1 SEHNR and CDR2 FQNEAQ (reference sequence). CDR3 size: 15 residues. V shed 3 bases and J 2 bases; nucleotides not matched to a gene: 4. The CDR3 loop is CASSLVGGTGNTIYF. CDR3 bases: TGTGCCAGCAGCTTGGTAGGGGGCACTGGAAACACCATATATTTT.

V is TRBV5-8 and J is TRBJ2-5; no reliable D call. CDR1 is SGHTS, CDR2 YDEGEE, per germline. V dropped 5 bases and J dropped 0 bases, with 8 bases sitting between them. The CDR3 sequence is 13 residues long. Here the CDR3 DNA reads TGTGCCAGCAGTAGAGACAACCAAGAGACCCAGTACTTC. Amino acids: CASSRDNQETQYF.

The chain employs TRBV19 and TRBJ1-6; 7 nucleotides align to TRBD1. Trimming removed 5 bases from V and 5 bases from J; junction bases left unmatched: 3. CDR1 and CDR2 (germline): LNHDA, SQIVND (reference sequence). This CDR3 region has 14 residues. The CDR3 protein is CASSGTADNSPLHF. The CDR3 DNA follows: TGTGCCAGTAGTGGGACAGCAGATAATTCACCCCTCCACTTT.

This chain links TRBV7-9 with TRBJ2-6, with D tentatively TRBD1 or TRBD2 (5 bases each). V lost 3 bases and J lost 4, with 10 bases in between. The germline V gene encodes CDR1 SEHNR and CDR2 FQNEAQ (reference sequence). This CDR3 is 15 amino acids long. The CDR3 nucleotides read TGTGCCAGCAGCTTCTCAGGGACCGGGGCCAACGTCCTGACTTTC. It codes for CASSFSGTGANVLTF. The full variable domain, in which reference TRBV7-9 and TRBJ2-6 provide the parts outside the CDR3, is DTGVSQNPRHKITKRGQNVTFRCDPISEHNRLYWYRQTLGQGPEFLTYFQNEAQLEKSRLLSDRFSAERPKGSFSTLEIQRTEQGDSAMYLCASSFSGTGANVLTFGAGSRLTVL.

The J gene is TRBJ1-5, the V gene TRBV7-6, with D tentatively TRBD1 (6 bases). With 1 base removed from V and 2 bases from J, the gap between germline ends came to 6 bases. This CDR3 has 14 residues. Looked up from germline, CDR1 is SGHVS and CDR2 is FNYEAQ. DNA of the CDR3: TGTGCCAGCAGCTTAGGACAGGGCAATCAGCCCCAGCATTTT. This encodes CASSLGQGNQPQHF.

This rearrangement joins TRBV5-6 to TRBJ1-2; tentatively, D is TRBD1 (5 bases). Trimming removed 4 bases at V and 0 bases at J, with 10 bases between. The CDR3 covers 14 residues. Germline assignment: CDR1 SGHDT and CDR2 YYEEEE. The DNA for the CDR3 is TGTGCCAGCAGCGCCGGGGGATCTAACTATGGCTACACCTTC. Translation: CASSAGGSNYGYTF.

V is TRBV2 and J is TRBJ1-6; D remains unclear. Deletions cut 7 bases from V and 0 bases from J, with 10 bases between. The CDR3 has 15 residues. Germline V gene data show CDR1 as SNHLY and CDR2 as FYNNEI. CDR3 nucleotide sequence: TGTGCCAGCACTGAGAGACGCTCCTATAATTCACCCCTCCACTTT. It yields the protein CASTERRSYNSPLHF.

Only one count was recorded for this clone. The genes are TRBV28 and TRBJ2-1; maybe TRBD2 (5 bases). Trimming shortened V by 6 bases and J by 4 bases, and 16 bases separated the two germline ends. CDR1 is MDHEN and CDR2 is SYDVKM in the germline V gene. This CDR3 has 15 amino acids. The CDR3, as DNA: TGTGCCAGCAGGGACTCCGGGCGCGTATACAATGAGCAGTTCTTC. Protein: CASRDSGRVYNEQFF.

This clone was found a few times. V and J are TRBV7-2 and TRBJ1-1, with a weak D call TRBD1 (5 bases). The V end lost 2 bases, the J end lost 1 base, and 11 bases lay between the germline ends. CDR1 is SGHTA and CDR2 is FQGNSA in the germline V gene. The CDR3 is made up of 15 amino acids. The CDR3 coding sequence is TGTGCCAGCAGCTTACAACCGGGGCCGAACACTGAAGCTTTCTTT. It yields the protein CASSLQPGPNTEAFF.

The rearrangement joins TRBV5-1 to TRBJ2-5, with 7 bases that match TRBD1. CDR1 and CDR2 from the germline V gene are SGHRS and YFSETQ. V was pared by 2 bases and J by 5 bases, with 6 bases of the junction left unmatched. The length of the CDR3 is 14 residues. This CDR3 is CASSFRQGLETQYF. The CDR3 DNA sequence: TGCGCCAGCAGCTTCCGACAGGGTCTGGAGACCCAGTACTTC.